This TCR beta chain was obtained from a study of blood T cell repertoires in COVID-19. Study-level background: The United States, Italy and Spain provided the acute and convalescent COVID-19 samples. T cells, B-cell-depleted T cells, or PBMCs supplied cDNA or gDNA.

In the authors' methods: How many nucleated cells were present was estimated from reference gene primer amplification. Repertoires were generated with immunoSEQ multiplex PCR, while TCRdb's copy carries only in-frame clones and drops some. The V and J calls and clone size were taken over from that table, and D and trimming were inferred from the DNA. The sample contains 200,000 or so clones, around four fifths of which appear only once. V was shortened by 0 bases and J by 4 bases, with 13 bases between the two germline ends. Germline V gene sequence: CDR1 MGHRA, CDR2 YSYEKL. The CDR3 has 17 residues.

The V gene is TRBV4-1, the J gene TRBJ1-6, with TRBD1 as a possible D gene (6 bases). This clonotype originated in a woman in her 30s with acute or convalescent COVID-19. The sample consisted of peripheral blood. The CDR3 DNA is TGCGCCAGCAGCCAAGATCAATCAGGGGCATATAATTCACCCCTCCACTTT. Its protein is CASSQDQSGAYNSPLHF.